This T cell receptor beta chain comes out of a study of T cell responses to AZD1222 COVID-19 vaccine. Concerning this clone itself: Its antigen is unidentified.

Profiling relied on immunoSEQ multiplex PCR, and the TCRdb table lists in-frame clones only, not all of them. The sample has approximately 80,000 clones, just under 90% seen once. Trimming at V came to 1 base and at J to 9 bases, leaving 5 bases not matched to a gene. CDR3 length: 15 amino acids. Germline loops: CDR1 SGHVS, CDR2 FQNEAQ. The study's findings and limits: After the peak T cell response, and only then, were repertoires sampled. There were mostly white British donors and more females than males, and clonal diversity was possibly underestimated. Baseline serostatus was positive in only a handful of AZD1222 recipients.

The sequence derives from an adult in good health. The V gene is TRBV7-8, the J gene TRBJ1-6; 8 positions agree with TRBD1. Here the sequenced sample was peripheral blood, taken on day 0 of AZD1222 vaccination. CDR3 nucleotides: TGTGCCAGCAGCTTAGAGACAGGGGTTTCTTCACCCCTCCACTTT. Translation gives CASSLETGVSSPLHF.